Sequencing of this T cell receptor (beta chain) was carried out in a study of blood T cell repertoires in COVID-19. For the study at large: Acute and convalescent COVID-19 specimens originated in the United States, Italy and Spain.

Germline CDR1 is SQVTM and CDR2 is ANQGSEA. V shed 7 bases, J shed 6 bases, and the junction held 15 bases outside the gene matches. The CDR3 extends over 15 amino acids. In assigning cohorts, the study relied on participant-reported clinical history. Authors' methods: Amplification with reference gene primers provided the estimates of nucleated cell counts. The method was immunoSEQ multiplex PCR; TCRdb's version includes in-frame clones alone and lacks a portion of them. Clone size and the V and J calls come from that table; the DNA yielded D and trimming. Of about 430,000 clones listed, over 75% are singletons.

This TCR was sampled from a woman aged 18-29 years who had been exposed to COVID-19. Specimen: PBMCs or T cells enriched from blood (not recorded which). The chain recombines TRBV29-1 with TRBJ2-1, with 7 bases aligning to TRBD1. CDR3 DNA sequence: TGCAGCGCCATTCGGGACAGTCCTGCCCTCAATGAGCAGTTCTTC. As protein: CSAIRDSPALNEQFF.